One sample yielded the 5 T cell receptor beta chains listed below, sequenced in a study of T cells after yellow fever vaccination. TCRdb re-analysed the 5' RACE reads in MiXCR, keeping a single row per CDR3 protein. The repertoire holds roughly 79,000 distinct CDR3 sequences, with around 7% as singletons. The input for sequencing was CD8+ T cells sorted from PBMCs, taken 10 days after the first yellow fever vaccination. All receptors come from a man between 18 and 35 years old who received the YFV17D yellow fever vaccine.

This clonotype showed up many times. The chain is built from TRBV25-1 and TRBJ1-2; 12 bases fit TRBD1. Germline CDR1 MGHDK, CDR2 SYGVNS. Trimming took 3 bases from V and 4 from J; bases not matched to a gene: 3. The CDR3 is 15 amino acids. The CDR3 nucleotides are TGTGCCAGCAGTGATGGGACAGGGGGCGCCTATGGCTACACCTTC. Translation: CASSDGTGGAYGYTF.

This chain joins TRBV19 and TRBJ2-1; 12 bases agree with TRBD1. The CDR3 length is 15 residues. J was trimmed by 14 bases and V by 10 bases; bases with no gene match: 18. The V gene's germline CDR1 is LNHDA and CDR2 SQIVND (reference sequence). The CDR3 here is CATLRPGQGAQGKFF. CDR3 nucleotides: TGTGCCACACTCCGTCCGGGACAGGGGGCGCAGGGGAAGTTCTTC. Full variable domain (rest looked up from reference TRBV19 and TRBJ2-1): DGGITQSPKYLFRKEGQNVTLSCEQNLNHDAMYWYRQDPGQGLRLIYYSQIVNDFQKGDIAEGYSVSREKKESFPLTVTSAQKNPTAFYLCATLRPGQGAQGKFFGPGTRLTVL.

The chain joins TRBV9 to TRBJ2-1; D is ambiguous. V shed 3 bases and J shed 2 bases, with 12 bases lying between them. Germline-derived CDR1 and CDR2 are SGDLS and YYNGEE. CDR3 length equals 15 residues. CDR3 protein: CASSAGRGPYNEQFF. CDR3 nucleotides: TGTGCCAGCAGCGCTGGGCGAGGACCCTACAATGAGCAGTTCTTC.

Details on this clonotype: This could be a read error, since a much larger clone is one nucleotide away. This rearrangement joins TRBV6-2 or TRBV6-3 to TRBJ1-5; possibly TRBD1 for D (5 bases). V was pared by 3 bases and J by 7 bases, with 19 bases between. CDR3 length: 16 amino acids. CDR1 MNHEY and CDR2 SVGEGT come from the germline V gene. CDR3 sequence: CASSYSRQFFKQPQHF. The CDR3 bases are TGTGCCAGCAGTTATTCCCGACAGTTCTTCAAGCAGCCCCAGCATTTT.

The chain combines TRBV7-8 with TRBJ2-3; TRBD1 might be the D (6 bases). Germline CDR1 and CDR2: SGHVS and FQNEAQ. The CDR3 runs 16 residues. The V end lost 1 base, the J end lost 5 bases, and 16 bases lay between the germline ends. CDR3: CASSLVSALGGDTQYF. CDR3 nucleotide sequence: TGTGCCAGCAGCTTAGTTAGCGCCTTAGGGGGAGATACGCAGTATTTT.